These 18 T cell receptor beta chains were all obtained from the same sample, sequenced in a study of T cells in Graves' hyperthyroidism and ophthalmopathy. The source material, RNA transcripts, was used to amplify TCR beta CDR3 regions. With the HTBI primer set, the TCR CDR3 went through a first round of RT-PCR. TCRdb reanalysed the multiplex PCR reads using MiXCR and keeps one entry per CDR3 protein. The data contain some 690,000 distinct CDR3 sequences, approximately 15% of them singletons. Material for sequencing was blood. The receptors come from a man aged 50-59 years with Graves' hyperthyroidism.

This clonotype was counted ten times or more. V usage is TRBV19 and J usage is TRBJ1-5, with D uncertain. Germline CDR1 is LNHDA and CDR2 is SQIVND (reference sequence). The length of the CDR3 is 13 residues. V was pared by 7 bases and J by 0 bases, with 7 bases between. The CDR3 DNA reads as TGTGCCAGTACCGGGGTTAGCAATCAGCCCCAGCATTTT. It specifies CASTGVSNQPQHF.

The table lists this clonotype with many counts. The genes are TRBV20-1 and TRBJ2-7, with 9 bases fitting TRBD1. Germline V gives CDR1 DFQATT, CDR2 SNEGSKA (reference sequence). The CDR3 has 16 residues. After removal of 3 bases from V and 3 bases from J, the junction contained 12 bases not matched to a gene. For the CDR3, the DNA is TGCAGTGCTAGCAGATCAGGGACAGGGAGAGGCTACGAGCAGTACTTC. Protein sequence: CSASRSGTGRGYEQYF.

Concerning this clonotype itself: A much larger clone lies a single base off, so this may be a read error. The genes are TRBV6-2 or TRBV6-3 and TRBJ2-2; D uncertain. Trimming removed 1 base at V and 4 bases at J, with 4 bases between. Looked up from germline, CDR1 is MNHEY and CDR2 is SVGEGT. The CDR3 runs 13 residues. The CDR3 DNA reads as TGTGCCAGCAGTTACTTCCTCACCGGGGAGCTGTTTTTT. This gives the protein CASSYFLTGELFF.

The V and J genes are TRBV3-1 and TRBJ1-4; unclear D gene. V lost 4 bases, J lost 7 bases, and 10 bases lay in between. The CDR3 is made up of 13 amino acids. CDR1 is LGHDT and CDR2 is YNNKEL in the germline V gene (reference sequence). The CDR3 is CASSRREGEKLFF. CDR3 in DNA: TGTGCCAGCAGCCGGCGGGAAGGTGAAAAACTGTTTTTT.

The V and J genes are TRBV5-1 and TRBJ1-2; perhaps TRBD1 as D (6 bases). This CDR3 has 16 residues. Trimming cost V 5 bases and J 4 bases, with 21 bases left between them. CDR1 and CDR2 from the germline V gene are SGHRS and YFSETQ. The CDR3 region is CASSSTLDRQLYGYTF. CDR3 nucleotides: TGCGCCAGCAGTTCGACCCTAGACAGGCAACTCTATGGCTACACCTTC.

In this sample, this clonotype turned up many times. The chain is built from TRBV20-1 and TRBJ2-3, with no clear D. Germline CDR1 and CDR2: DFQATT and SNEGSKA (reference sequence). This CDR3 has 13 amino acids. The V and J ends lost 2 bases and 8 bases respectively, with 14 bases between them. The CDR3 reads CSARKTLLGTQYF. CDR3 in DNA: TGCAGTGCTAGAAAAACCCTTCTGGGTACGCAGTATTTT.

The chain combines TRBV9 with TRBJ1-1; possibly TRBD1 for D (5 bases). V was cut by 5 bases and J by 5 bases, with 13 bases left in between. The V gene's germline CDR1 is SGDLS and CDR2 YYNGEE. The CDR3 is 13 residues long. CDR3 sequence (DNA): TGTGCCAGCAGGGGGACGGAGAGGACTGAAGCTTTCTTT. It yields the protein CASRGTERTEAFF.

The V gene is TRBV29-1, the J gene TRBJ1-4, with 11 nucleotides matching TRBD1. The V gene end was trimmed by 7 bases and the J gene end by 0 bases; junction bases not matched to a gene: 7. This CDR3 region has 16 residues. CDR1 is SQVTM, CDR2 ANQGSEA, per germline. Written as DNA, the CDR3 is TGCAGCGCACGTGGACAGGGGGCGGCAACTAATGAAAAACTGTTTTTT. This translates into CSARGQGAATNEKLFF.

This clonotype was observed a few times. The J gene is TRBJ2-5, the V gene TRBV24-1, with TRBD1 identical over 9 bases. The CDR3 runs 16 residues. V shed 4 bases, J shed 2 bases, and the junction held 7 bases outside the gene matches. Germline V gives CDR1 KGHDR, CDR2 SFDVKD. CDR3 loop: CATSELGQGMQETQYF. The CDR3 DNA sequence: TGTGCCACCAGTGAGTTGGGACAGGGAATGCAAGAGACCCAGTACTTC.

V usage is TRBV2 and J usage is TRBJ1-5; 10 bases are a match to TRBD1. This CDR3 has 20 amino acids. After removal of 5 bases from V and 1 base from J, the junction contained 17 bases not matched to a gene. The germline V gene has CDR1 SNHLY and CDR2 FYNNEI. For the CDR3, the DNA is TGTGCCAGCAGTAAACCGGACAGGGGGGACGTTCGTCGGAGCAATCAGCCCCAGCATTTT. Translation gives CASSKPDRGDVRRSNQPQHF.

This clonotype was seen at least ten times. The rearrangement uses TRBV29-1 and TRBJ2-5; D is possibly TRBD2 (6 bases). The CDR3 loop spans 12 amino acids. Germline V gives CDR1 SQVTM, CDR2 ANQGSEA. V gave up 7 bases and J gave up 5 bases, with 14 bases separating them. CDR3 sequence: CSAAGFTETQYF. CDR3 DNA sequence: TGCAGCGCAGCGGGTTTTACGGAGACCCAGTACTTC.

Of note for this clonotype: This may arise from a read error, as a much more abundant clone is one base away. This rearrangement joins TRBV11-3 to TRBJ1-1; perhaps TRBD1 as D (5 bases). The CDR3 is 14 residues long. Germline V gene data show CDR1 as SGHNT and CDR2 as YENEEA. The CDR3 sequence: CASSDTGGNTESFF. CDR3 nucleotides: TGTGCCAGCAGCGACACCGGGGGGAACACTGAATCTTTCTTT.

This clonotype was detected many times. The rearrangement uses TRBV7-9 and TRBJ1-2, with D possibly matching TRBD1 (5 bases). Germline V gives CDR1 SEHNR, CDR2 FQNEAQ (reference sequence). This CDR3 is 14 amino acids long. V was shortened by 2 bases and J by 2 bases, with 9 bases between the two germline ends. The CDR3 bases are TGTGCCAGCAGCTTACCGACAGTCAACTATGGCTACACCTTC. Its translation: CASSLPTVNYGYTF.

This clonotype came up a few times. The chain uses TRBV6-2 or TRBV6-3 and TRBJ2-7; D gene unclear. The CDR3 covers 14 residues. CDR1 is MNHEY and CDR2 is SVGEGT in the germline V gene. Trimming shortened V by 6 bases and J by 2 bases, and 14 bases separated the two germline ends. The CDR3 DNA reads as TGTGCCAGCAGATCCCCCGGTGCTCCCTACGAGCAGTACTTC. Translated: CASRSPGAPYEQYF.

This sequence joins TRBV11-2 and TRBJ2-1; possible D gene TRBD1, 6 bases. With 2 bases removed from V and 4 bases from J, the gap between germline ends came to 9 bases. Per germline, CDR1 SGHAT and CDR2 FQNNGV. This CDR3 spans 14 amino acids. CDR3 residues: CASSLRDKYNEQFF. The CDR3 coding sequence is TGTGCCAGCAGCTTACGGGACAAATACAATGAGCAGTTCTTC. Full variable domain (missing parts from reference TRBV11-2 and TRBJ2-1): EAGVAQSPRYKIIEKRQSVAFWCNPISGHATLYWYQQILGQGPKLLIQFQNNGVVDDSQLPKDRFSAERLKGVDSTLKIQPAKLEDSAVYLCASSLRDKYNEQFFGPGTRLTVL.

This clonotype has a count of ten or more. CDR3 protein: CASIPRPGNQPQHF. The CDR3 coding sequence is TGTGCCAGCATCCCTCGCCCGGGTAATCAGCCCCAGCATTTT. This rearrangement joins TRBV28 to TRBJ1-5, with no clear D. Germline CDR1 and CDR2: MDHEN and SYDVKM. This CDR3 has 14 amino acids. Trimming stripped 7 bases from V and 4 bases from J, with 14 bases between.

This chain connects TRBV6-5 to TRBJ2-1; TRBD1 might be the D (5 bases). This CDR3 is built from 17 residues. Germline-derived CDR1 and CDR2 are MNHEY and SVGAGI. The V and J ends lost 1 base and 2 bases respectively, with 15 bases between them. The CDR3 loop is CASSYWGSSGTYNEQFF. CDR3 in DNA: TGTGCCAGCAGTTACTGGGGCTCTAGTGGGACCTACAATGAGCAGTTCTTC.

This clonotype was seen only once. The CDR3 DNA follows: TGTGCCAGCAGTCCCGTTCCTATGGACTGGGAGGGCCGGGATGAGCAGTTCTTC. It codes for CASSPVPMDWEGRDEQFF. The J gene is TRBJ2-1, the V gene TRBV28; 7 bases match TRBD2. The germline CDR1 and CDR2 sequences are MDHEN and SYDVKM. The CDR3 covers 18 residues. The ends lost 5 bases at V and 8 bases at J; junction bases unmatched: 21.